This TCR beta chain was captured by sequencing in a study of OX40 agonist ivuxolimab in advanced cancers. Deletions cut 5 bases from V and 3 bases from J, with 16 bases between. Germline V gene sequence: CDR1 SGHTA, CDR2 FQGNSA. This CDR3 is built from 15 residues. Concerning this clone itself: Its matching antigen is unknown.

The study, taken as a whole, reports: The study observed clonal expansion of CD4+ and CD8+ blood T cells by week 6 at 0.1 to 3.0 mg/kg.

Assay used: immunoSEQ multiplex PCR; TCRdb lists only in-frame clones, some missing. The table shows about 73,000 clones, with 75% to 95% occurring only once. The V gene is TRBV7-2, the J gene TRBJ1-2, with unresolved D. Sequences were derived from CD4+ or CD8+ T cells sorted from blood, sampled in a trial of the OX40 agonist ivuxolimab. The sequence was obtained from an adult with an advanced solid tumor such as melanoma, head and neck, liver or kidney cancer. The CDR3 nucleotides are TGTGCCAGCAGCCCGGGCGGTGGCGGTGACTATGGCTACACCTTC. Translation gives CASSPGGGGDYGYTF.